What follows are 25 T cell receptor beta chains derived from one specimen sequenced in a study of blood T cell repertoires in COVID-19. Sequencing was performed with immunoSEQ multiplex PCR; in TCRdb, only in-frame clones are kept and a portion is missing. The sample contains over 250,000 clones, roughly nine tenths of which appear only once. Sequenced: PBMCs or T cells enriched from blood (not recorded which). These receptors originate from a woman between 50 and 59 years old who had recovered from COVID-19.

The J gene is TRBJ2-7, the V gene TRBV7-2, with D maybe TRBD1 (5 bases). This CDR3 region has 15 residues. Germline CDR1 and CDR2: SGHTA and FQGNSA. V was pared by 4 bases and J by 3 bases, with 16 bases between. DNA for the CDR3: TGTGCCAGCAGCTCCCAGGGTTTTAACAACTACGAGCAGTACTTC. Its protein product is CASSSQGFNNYEQYF.

This clone has more than one count but fewer than ten. The DNA for the CDR3 is TGTGCCAGCAGGGCGGCCGGAAGCAATCAGCCCCAGCATTTT. This codes for CASRAAGSNQPQHF. This sequence joins TRBV2 and TRBJ1-5; D unresolved. Trimming took 6 bases from V and 1 from J, leaving 10 bases between them. There are 14 residues in the CDR3. Germline CDR1 SNHLY, CDR2 FYNNEI.

This rearrangement joins TRBV29-1 to TRBJ2-3, with 11 nucleotides matching TRBD2. CDR3 length: 15 residues. Germline V gene lookup returns CDR1 SQVTM and CDR2 ANQGSEA. Trimming at V came to 7 bases and at J to 5 bases, leaving 11 bases not matched to a gene. The CDR3 bases are TGCAGCGCCGGGACTAGCGGAGGGCTTGGAGATACGCAGTATTTT. Its translation: CSAGTSGGLGDTQYF.

The chain employs TRBV18 and TRBJ1-2; maybe TRBD1 (6 bases). Germline V lookup: CDR1 KGHSH, CDR2 LQKENI. The CDR3 contains 14 residues. V was cut by 4 bases and J by 5 bases, with 14 bases left in between. The CDR3 DNA reads TGTGCCAGCTCACGAAGGGAGGGGGAATATGGCTACACCTTC. This translates into CASSRREGEYGYTF.

This chain links TRBV5-4 with TRBJ1-1, with 9 bases lining up with TRBD1. Germline CDR1 and CDR2: SGHNT and YYREEE (reference sequence). The length of the CDR3 is 13 residues. Losses at the gene ends were 7 bases for V and 3 bases for J; bases not matched to a gene: 4. In DNA form, the CDR3 reads TGTGCCAGCTCCGGACAGGGGTACACTGAAGCTTTCTTT. It encodes CASSGQGYTEAFF.

The genes are TRBV28 and TRBJ1-6; D is uncertain. Germline V CDR1 and CDR2: MDHEN, SYDVKM. Trimming shortened V by 3 bases and J by 10 bases, and 10 bases separated the two germline ends. This CDR3 spans 13 amino acids. CDR3 sequence reads: CASSLFEASPLHF. The CDR3, as DNA: TGTGCCAGCAGTTTGTTTGAGGCGTCACCCCTCCACTTT.

V usage is TRBV7-9 and J usage is TRBJ1-2; TRBD1 matches at 8 bases. The V segment lost 0 bases and the J segment 3 bases; nucleotides outside the gene matches: 3. CDR3 length equals 15 residues. The V gene's germline CDR1 is SEHNR and CDR2 FQNEAQ (reference sequence). The CDR3 loop reads CASSLARGLDYGYTF. CDR3 coding DNA: TGTGCCAGCAGCTTAGCCAGGGGGCTCGACTATGGCTACACCTTC.

The chain carries TRBV7-2 and TRBJ1-5; tentative D call: TRBD1 (6 bases). Germline V lookup: CDR1 SGHTA, CDR2 FQGNSA. V lost 0 bases to trimming and J lost 7 bases, with 19 bases between them. This CDR3 contains 17 residues. The CDR3 reads CASSLAGQMGSPQPQHF. In nucleotides, the CDR3 is TGTGCCAGCAGCTTAGCAGGACAGATGGGATCCCCACAGCCCCAGCATTTT.

The chain employs TRBV18 and TRBJ2-7, with 10 bases matching TRBD1. The germline CDR1 and CDR2 sequences are KGHSH and LQKENI. This CDR3 spans 18 amino acids. The ends lost 3 bases at V and 3 bases at J; junction bases unmatched: 14. The CDR3 sequence: CASSPPILDRGDHYEQYF. The CDR3, as DNA: TGTGCCAGCTCACCCCCTATCCTGGACAGGGGGGACCACTACGAGCAGTACTTC.

The gene calls are TRBV5-1 and TRBJ1-5; D may be TRBD1 (6 bases). V lost 4 bases and J 3 bases, leaving 11 bases between the germline ends. The V gene's germline CDR1 is SGHRS and CDR2 YFSETQ. The CDR3 consists of 14 residues. The CDR3 region is CASSLGDINQPQHF. In DNA, the CDR3 is TGCGCCAGCAGCCTGGGGGACATCAATCAGCCCCAGCATTTT.

This chain connects TRBV28 to TRBJ2-7; 8 nucleotides align to TRBD2. This CDR3 has 15 residues. Trimming removed 4 bases from V and 0 bases from J; junction bases left unmatched: 5. The germline V gene has CDR1 MDHEN and CDR2 SYDVKM. This CDR3 reads CASSSKRELSYEQYF. CDR3 DNA sequence: TGTGCCAGCAGTTCGAAGCGGGAGCTCTCCTACGAGCAGTACTTC.

The chain carries TRBV23-1 and TRBJ1-5; 9 bases agree with TRBD1. TRBV23-1 has ORF status, its function being uncertain. This CDR3 has 16 residues. Unmatched junction bases numbered 4, after V lost 3 bases and J lost 1 base. CDR3 region: CASSQPDRGSNQPQHF. The CDR3 DNA sequence: TGCGCCAGCAGTCAGCCGGACAGGGGAAGCAATCAGCCCCAGCATTTT.

Note on this clone: The sample contains more than one DNA sequence encoding this CDR3. The chain couples TRBV28 to TRBJ2-7; TRBD2 is a possible D gene (5 bases). The CDR3 consists of 13 residues. The V and J ends lost 2 bases and 6 bases respectively, with 11 bases between them. CDR1 and CDR2 from the germline V gene are MDHEN and SYDVKM. CDR3 DNA sequence: TGTGCCAGCAGTTTAGCGGGTTCAGGCGAGCAGTACTTC. This codes for CASSLAGSGEQYF.

The chain carries TRBV19 and TRBJ1-1; weak D call: TRBD1 (5 bases). The CDR3 length is 17 residues. Looked up from germline, CDR1 is LNHDA and CDR2 is SQIVND (reference sequence). V was trimmed by 1 base and J by 4 bases, leaving 19 bases between them. In nucleotides, the CDR3 is TGTGCCAGTAGTATAGTTTCTCCCTACAGGACGGGCACTGAAGCTTTCTTT. Translation: CASSIVSPYRTGTEAFF.

The V call is TRBV7-6, the J call TRBJ1-4, with 10 positions matching TRBD1. V lost 1 base to trimming and J lost 10 bases; unmatched junction nucleotides: 9. The CDR3 totals 16 residues. CDR1 is SGHVS, CDR2 FNYEAQ, per germline. CDR3 nucleotides: TGTGCCAGCAGCTTAGGGACCGGGACAGGGGAGGCAAAACTGTTTTTT. Its protein is CASSLGTGTGEAKLFF.

This clone was seen a handful of times. The chain is built from TRBV7-2 and TRBJ2-7; no clear D. CDR3 length: 14 amino acids. Germline V gives CDR1 SGHTA, CDR2 FQGNSA. Deletions cut 2 bases from V and 0 bases from J, with 8 bases between. CDR3 amino acids: CASSLKLHSYEQYF. DNA of the CDR3: TGTGCCAGCAGCTTAAAATTACACTCCTACGAGCAGTACTTC.

CDR3 protein: CSVGGVNYGYTF. The DNA for the CDR3 is TGCAGCGTTGGGGGCGTAAACTATGGCTACACCTTC. The genes are TRBV29-1 and TRBJ1-2; a possible D gene is TRBD1 (5 bases). The CDR3 is 12 residues long. Trimming took 4 bases from V and 2 from J, leaving 8 bases between them. Germline CDR1 and CDR2: SQVTM and ANQGSEA.

The chain has TRBV5-4 and TRBJ1-1; TRBD1 might be the D (6 bases). The length of the CDR3 is 11 residues. Germline V gene data show CDR1 as SGHNT and CDR2 as YYREEE (reference sequence). V was trimmed by 7 bases and J by 11 bases, leaving 15 bases between them. CDR3 in DNA: TGTGCCAGCCATGGGGGCGAGAAGGCTTTCTTT. Residues: CASHGGEKAFF.

The chain combines TRBV9 with TRBJ2-3; 7 nucleotides agree with TRBD2. The trim removed 3 bases at V and 8 bases at J, leaving 9 bases unmatched. This CDR3 comprises 14 residues. Germline-derived CDR1 and CDR2 are SGDLS and YYNGEE. The CDR3 DNA reads as TGTGCCAGCAGCGAGAAGCGGGACTGGGGTACGCAGTATTTT. As protein: CASSEKRDWGTQYF.

The chain carries TRBV30 and TRBJ1-2; TRBD1 might be the D (6 bases). Between the trimmed V and J ends, which lost 0 bases and 8 bases, there was a span of 13 bases. The germline V gene encodes CDR1 GTSNPN and CDR2 SVGIG (reference sequence). The length of the CDR3 is 13 residues. CDR3: CAWSVSGEGGYTF. CDR3 coding DNA: TGTGCCTGGAGTGTATCAGGGGAAGGAGGCTACACCTTC.

The rearrangement links TRBV11-2 to TRBJ2-1, with 10 positions matching TRBD2. CDR3 length: 16 amino acids. Germline trimming cut 5 bases from V and 1 base from J; bases unmatched to any gene: 5. Germline lookup yields CDR1 SGHAT and CDR2 FQNNGV. CDR3 residues: CASSALAGYSYNEQFF. The CDR3 DNA reads TGTGCCAGCAGCGCACTAGCGGGATATTCCTACAATGAGCAGTTCTTC.

The chain combines TRBV15 with TRBJ1-5, with D hard to call. Trimming removed 3 bases from V and 4 bases from J, with 10 bases in between. The germline V gene has CDR1 LNHNV and CDR2 YYDKDF (reference sequence). The CDR3 is 14 amino acids. Here the CDR3 reads CATSRTMGNQPQHF. The CDR3 DNA reads TGTGCCACCAGCAGGACAATGGGTAATCAGCCCCAGCATTTT.

The chain employs TRBV6-1 and TRBJ2-1; 10 bases are a match to TRBD2. CDR1 and CDR2 (germline): MNHNS, SASEGT. V shed 6 bases and J 1 base; nucleotides not matched to a gene: 9. The CDR3 is 17 amino acids. This CDR3 reads CASRELAGRLSYNEQFF. CDR3 in DNA: TGTGCCAGCAGAGAACTAGCGGGAAGGTTATCCTACAATGAGCAGTTCTTC.

The CDR3 DNA reads as TGCGCCAGCAGCCAAGAACTGCGACAGGGGGTGTACGAGCAGTACTTC. Translated, it gives CASSQELRQGVYEQYF. The chain combines TRBV4-3 with TRBJ2-7, with 9 bases fitting TRBD1. CDR1 LGHNA and CDR2 YSLEER come from the germline V gene. The CDR3 is made up of 16 amino acids. Unmatched junction bases numbered 7, after V lost 0 bases and J lost 4 bases.

The V gene is TRBV5-5, the J gene TRBJ1-2; TRBD1 agrees at 7 bases. The trim removed 5 bases at V and 3 bases at J, leaving 7 bases unmatched. This CDR3 spans 14 amino acids. From germline, CDR1 is SGHKS and CDR2 YYEKEE (reference sequence). The CDR3, as DNA: TGTGCCAGCAGTACTTGGGACAGTGACTATGGCTACACCTTC. Encoded protein: CASSTWDSDYGYTF.